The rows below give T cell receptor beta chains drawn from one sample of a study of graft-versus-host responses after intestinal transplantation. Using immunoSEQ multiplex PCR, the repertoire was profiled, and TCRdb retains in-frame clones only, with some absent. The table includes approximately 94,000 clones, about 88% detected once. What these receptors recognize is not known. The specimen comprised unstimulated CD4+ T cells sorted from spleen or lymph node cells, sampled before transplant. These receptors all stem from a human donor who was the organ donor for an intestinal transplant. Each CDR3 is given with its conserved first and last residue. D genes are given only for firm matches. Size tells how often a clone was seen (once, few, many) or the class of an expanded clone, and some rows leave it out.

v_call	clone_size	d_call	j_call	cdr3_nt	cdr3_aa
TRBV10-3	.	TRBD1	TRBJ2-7	TGTGCCATCAGGTTTGGACAGGGCTCCTACGAGCAGTACTTC	CAIRFGQGSYEQYF
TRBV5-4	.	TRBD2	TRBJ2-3	TGTGCCAGCAGCTTGGTCGGGCGGGGGAGAAGCACAGATACGCAGTATTTT	CASSLVGRGRSTDTQYF
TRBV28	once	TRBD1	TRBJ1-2	TGTGCCAGCAGCCCGGACAGGGTCTATGGCTACACCTTC	CASSPDRVYGYTF
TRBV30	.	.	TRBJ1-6	TGTGCCTGGAGTGGAGCGAGGACAGACAATTCACCCCTCCACTTT	CAWSGARTDNSPLHF
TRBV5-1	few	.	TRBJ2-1	TGCGCCAGCAGCCCCGGGACCCCTACGCATGAGCAGTTCTTC	CASSPGTPTHEQFF
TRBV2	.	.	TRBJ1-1	TGTGCCAGCAGCACCCAGGGCCAGCCGAACACTGAAGCTTTCTTT	CASSTQGQPNTEAFF
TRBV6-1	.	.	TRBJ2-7	TGTGCCAGCAGTGAAGCGCCCCAATTGGGCGAGCAGTACTTC	CASSEAPQLGEQYF
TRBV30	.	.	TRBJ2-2	TGTGCCTGGAGGGGAGAGGGGGCGAACACCGGGGAGCTGTTTTTT	CAWRGEGANTGELFF
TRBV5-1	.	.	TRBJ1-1	TGCGCCAGCAGCTTGGGACAGAACCTGGCTTCGAACACTGAAGCTTTCTTT	CASSLGQNLASNTEAFF
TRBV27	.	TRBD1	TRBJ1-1	TGTGCCAGCAGTTTCGGGGGGTACCGGGACAGTGAAGCTTTCTTT	CASSFGGYRDSEAFF
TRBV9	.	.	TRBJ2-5	TGTGCCAGCAGCGTAGAGGGGGGAGAGACCCAGTACTTC	CASSVEGGETQYF
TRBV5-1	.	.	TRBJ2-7	TGCGCCAGCAGCTTGGGGGGGTTAGGCTCCTACGAGCAGTACTTC	CASSLGGLGSYEQYF
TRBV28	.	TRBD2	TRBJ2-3	TGTGCCAGCAGTTTTCCTACTAGCGGGAGAAACCTCCGGGCAGATACGCAGTATTTT	CASSFPTSGRNLRADTQYF
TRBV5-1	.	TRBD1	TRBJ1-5	TGCGCCAGCAGCTTGGAAGGGGGCTGGGATCAGCCCCAGCATTTT	CASSLEGGWDQPQHF
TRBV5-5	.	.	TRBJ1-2	TGTGCCAGCAGCTCGGGGGCACCGTTTTCCTATGGCTACACCTTC	CASSSGAPFSYGYTF
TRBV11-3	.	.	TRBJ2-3	TGTGCCAGCAGCTCCCCGGGACTTCGGACAGATACGCAGTATTTT	CASSSPGLRTDTQYF
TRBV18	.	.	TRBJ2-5	TGTGCCAGCTCCCAAAGAGACAGGTCAGGTGAGACCCAGTACTTC	CASSQRDRSGETQYF
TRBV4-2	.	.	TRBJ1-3	TGTGCCAGCAGCCAAGATGATTCCCTCTCTGGAAACACCATATATTTT	CASSQDDSLSGNTIYF
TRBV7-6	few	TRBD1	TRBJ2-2	TGTGCCAGCAGCCCAGGGACAGGGACCCCAGCCGGGGAGCTGTTTTTT	CASSPGTGTPAGELFF
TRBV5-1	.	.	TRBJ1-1	TGCGCCAGCAGCTTGGAACCTCCGGAAAATCCTGAAGCTTTCTTT	CASSLEPPENPEAFF
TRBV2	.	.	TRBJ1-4	TGTGCCAGCAGTGACGAAGGTACGACTAATGAAAAACTGTTTTTT	CASSDEGTTNEKLFF
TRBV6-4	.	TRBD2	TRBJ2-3	TGTGCCAGCAGTGACGGACTAGCCACAGATACGCAGTATTTT	CASSDGLATDTQYF
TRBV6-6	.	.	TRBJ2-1	TGTGCCAGCAGTGGGAAGAAGTTCTTC	CASSGKKFF
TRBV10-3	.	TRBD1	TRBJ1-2	TGTGCCATCAGTGGGACAGGGTTTCGTCTTGGCTACACCTTC	CAISGTGFRLGYTF
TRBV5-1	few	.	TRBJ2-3	TGCGCCAGCAGCCCCGGGTTAGGTGGGAGCGATACGCAGTATTTT	CASSPGLGGSDTQYF
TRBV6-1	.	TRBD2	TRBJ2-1	TGTGCCAGCAGCTCTAGCGGGGGGAGTTACAATGAGCAGTTCTTC	CASSSSGGSYNEQFF
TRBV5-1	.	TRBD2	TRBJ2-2	TGCGCCAGCAGCCACGGACTAGCGGGCACCGGGGAGCTGTTTTTT	CASSHGLAGTGELFF
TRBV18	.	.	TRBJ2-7	TGTGCCAGCTCACCACCGTCTGGGGGCGGAGGCGAGCAGTACTTC	CASSPPSGGGGEQYF
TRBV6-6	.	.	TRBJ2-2	TGTGCCAGCAGTTACGGCAGGGGGAACACCGGGGAGCTGTTTTTT	CASSYGRGNTGELFF
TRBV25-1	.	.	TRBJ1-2	TGTGCCAGCAGTGAAACAGGGAATGACTATGGCTACACCTTC	CASSETGNDYGYTF
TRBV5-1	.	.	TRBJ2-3	TGCGCCAGCAGCTTGGAGCAGGGCACAGATACGCAGTATTTT	CASSLEQGTDTQYF
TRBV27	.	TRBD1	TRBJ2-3	TGTGCCAGCAGTTCCGACAGGGCGAGCGGCACAGATACGCAGTATTTT	CASSSDRASGTDTQYF
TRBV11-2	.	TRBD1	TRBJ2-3	TGTGCCAGCAGCTTATCAGGGGGCACGGGGCCAGATACGCAGTATTTT	CASSLSGGTGPDTQYF
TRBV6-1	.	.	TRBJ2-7	TGTGCCAGCAGGATTGAAAGCTCCTACGAGCAGTACTTC	CASRIESSYEQYF
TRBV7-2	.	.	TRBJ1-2	TGTGCCAGCAGCCTCGACGGGGCGGGGCGAGGCTACACCTTC	CASSLDGAGRGYTF
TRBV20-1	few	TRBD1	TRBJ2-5	TGCGGGGGACAGGACCAAGAGACCCAGTACTTC	CGGQDQETQYF
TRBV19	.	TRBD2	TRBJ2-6	TGTGCCAGTAGCCTCCATAGCGGGGGAAGTTCTGGGGCCAACGTCCTGACTTTC	CASSLHSGGSSGANVLTF
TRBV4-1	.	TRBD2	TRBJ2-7	TGCGCCAGCAGCCGCGGGGGATCCTCTACCCGGGACTTCTTCTACGAGCAGTACTTC	CASSRGGSSTRDFFYEQYF
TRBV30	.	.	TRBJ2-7	TGTGCCTGGAGATTGGACAGTGGAGGGATCGAGCAGTACTTC	CAWRLDSGGIEQYF
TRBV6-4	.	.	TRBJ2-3	TGTGCCAGCAGTGATGGTTTTGCAGATACGCAGTATTTT	CASSDGFADTQYF
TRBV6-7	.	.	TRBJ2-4	TGTGCCAGCAGTACGCCAGCTAGTGGGGGTCGGGAAAACATTCAGTACTTC	CASSTPASGGRENIQYF
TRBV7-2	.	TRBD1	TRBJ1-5	TGTGCCAGCAGCTTTCCAGGGGGCTACCAGCCCCAGCATTTT	CASSFPGGYQPQHF
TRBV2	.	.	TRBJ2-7	TGTGCCAGCAGCAGGGTGGGTAGTTACGAGCAGTACTTC	CASSRVGSYEQYF
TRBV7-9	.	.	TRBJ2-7	TGTGCCAGCAGCTTCACCCAGCCCTACGAGCAGTACTTC	CASSFTQPYEQYF
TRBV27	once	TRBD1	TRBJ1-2	TGTGCCAGCAGTTCAACACACACGATCTCGGGACAGGCTCGGGTGCTGCGAGGCTACACCTTC	CASSSTHTISGQARVLRGYTF
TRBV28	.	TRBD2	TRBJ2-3	TGTGCCAGCACCCAGCGGGGGGGCTCTGATACGCAGTATTTT	CASTQRGGSDTQYF
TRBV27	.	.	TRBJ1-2	TGTGCCAGCAGTCGGGGCGGGGCGTCTTATGGCTACACCTTC	CASSRGGASYGYTF
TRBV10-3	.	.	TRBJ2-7	TGTGCCATCAGTGAGCTAACAAATCGACAATCCCGCTACGAGCAGTACTTC	CAISELTNRQSRYEQYF
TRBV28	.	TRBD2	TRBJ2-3	TGTGCCAGCAGTTTGAGCGGGACGAGCAGGAATACGCAGTATTTT	CASSLSGTSRNTQYF
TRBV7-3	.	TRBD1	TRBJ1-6	TGTGCCAGCAGCTCCCCGGGACAGGGTAGTTCACCCCTCCACTTT	CASSSPGQGSSPLHF
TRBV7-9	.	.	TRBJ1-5	TGTGCCAGCAGCTTATCGGACGGCCTCAATCAGCCCCAGCATTTT	CASSLSDGLNQPQHF
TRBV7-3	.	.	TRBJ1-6	TGTGCCAGCAGCTTCGGGACTAATAATTCACCCCTCCACTTT	CASSFGTNNSPLHF
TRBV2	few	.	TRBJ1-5	TGTGCCAGCAGCCGGGAGAACAATCAGCCCCAGCATTTT	CASSRENNQPQHF